The 25 T cell receptor beta chains below come from one sample, sequenced in a study of cytomegalovirus exposure and HLA in healthy donors. The PCR used 60 Vbeta and 13 Jbeta primers. Sequencing used immunoSEQ multiplex PCR; TCRdb keeps in-frame clones, though not all of them. The profile shows about 97,000 clones, 81% of them singletons. Sequenced sample: PBMCs. These receptors were collected from a man aged 35-49 years in good health and CMV-seropositive.

The chain links TRBV7-9 to TRBJ2-1, with D tentatively TRBD2 (5 bases). V shed 5 bases and J shed 3 bases, with 17 bases lying between them. The CDR3 totals 16 residues. Germline-derived CDR1 and CDR2 are SEHNR and FQNEAQ (reference sequence). Here the CDR3 reads CASSITGGLIYNEQFF. The CDR3, as DNA: TGTGCCAGCAGCATTACGGGCGGACTTATCTACAATGAGCAGTTCTTC. The full variable domain, completed using reference TRBV7-9 and TRBJ2-1, is DTGVSQNPRHKITKRGQNVTFRCDPISEHNRLYWYRQTLGQGPEFLTYFQNEAQLEKSRLLSDRFSAERPKGSFSTLEIQRTEQGDSAMYLCASSITGGLIYNEQFFGPGTRLTVL.

This chain joins TRBV10-1 and TRBJ2-2; a weak D match, TRBD1 (6 bases). The CDR3 totals 15 residues. CDR1 is WNHNN, CDR2 SYGVQD, per germline (reference sequence). V gave up 0 bases and J gave up 6 bases, with 11 bases separating them. The CDR3 coding sequence is TGCGCCAGCAGTGAGTCAGGGGGAGAGGCCGGGGAGCTGTTTTTT. Amino acid sequence: CASSESGGEAGELFF.

This chain joins TRBV7-6 and TRBJ1-5; 9 bases fit TRBD1. Germline V gives CDR1 SGHVS, CDR2 FNYEAQ. The V and J ends lost 3 bases and 7 bases, in that order; junction bases with no gene match: 4. There are 14 residues in the CDR3. The DNA for the CDR3 is TGTGCCAGCAGCTTCCGACAGGGGGGACAGCCCCAGCATTTT. This codes for CASSFRQGGQPQHF.

The chain carries TRBV28 and TRBJ2-1, with 9 bases matching TRBD2. The trim removed 3 bases at V and 3 bases at J, leaving 3 bases unmatched. The length of the CDR3 is 15 residues. The germline V gene has CDR1 MDHEN and CDR2 SYDVKM. CDR3 sequence reads: CASSLVTSGYNEQFF. Here the CDR3 DNA reads TGTGCCAGCAGTTTGGTGACTAGCGGCTACAATGAGCAGTTCTTC.

This clone was seen a single time. The rearrangement uses TRBV7-3 and TRBJ1-1, with D maybe TRBD1 (5 bases). This CDR3 comprises 13 residues. CDR1 and CDR2 from the germline V gene are SGHTA and FQGTGA. The V gene lost 1 base and the J gene lost 5 bases, with 8 bases spanning the gap. In nucleotides, the CDR3 is TGTGCCAGCAGCTTAAGGAGGGGAACTGAAGCTTTCTTT. Translated, it gives CASSLRRGTEAFF.

The rearrangement links TRBV28 to TRBJ2-5; D is unresolved. This CDR3 spans 11 amino acids. Trimming left V 4 bases short and J 5 bases short, with 5 bases between. Per the germline V gene, CDR1 is MDHEN and CDR2 is SYDVKM. This CDR3 is CASSSGETQYF. The CDR3 nucleotides read TGTGCCAGCAGTTCCGGGGAGACCCAGTACTTC.

The chain carries TRBV9 and TRBJ2-1; 12 nucleotides line up with TRBD2. The V gene end was trimmed by 3 bases and the J gene end by 7 bases; junction bases not matched to a gene: 8. There are 16 residues in the CDR3. From germline, CDR1 is SGDLS and CDR2 YYNGEE. CDR3 DNA sequence: TGTGCCAGCAGCGGCCGACTAGCGGGAGTTGTGAATGAGCAGTTCTTC. It translates to CASSGRLAGVVNEQFF.

The chain has TRBV5-8 and TRBJ1-6; TRBD1 matches 9 bases. Germline CDR1 reads SGHTS; CDR2 reads YDEGEE. The CDR3 loop spans 15 amino acids. Trimming took 4 bases from V and 7 from J; bases not matched to a gene: 6. CDR3 amino acids: CASSGTGTGNSPLHF. The CDR3 DNA reads TGTGCCAGCAGCGGGACCGGGACAGGGAATTCACCCCTCCACTTT.

V and J are TRBV7-2 and TRBJ1-2, with D perhaps TRBD1 (5 bases). Germline CDR1 and CDR2: SGHTA and FQGNSA. CDR3 length: 15 residues. V lost 4 bases, J lost 5 bases, and 17 bases lay in between. The CDR3 DNA sequence: TGTGCCAGCAGCTCCCGACAGTTACCCCCTTATGGCTACACCTTC. Translation gives CASSSRQLPPYGYTF. Complete variable domain (other parts from reference TRBV7-2 and TRBJ1-2): GAGVSQSPSNKVTEKGKDVELRCDPISGHTALYWYRQSLGQGLEFLIYFQGNSAPDKSGLPSDRFSAERTGGSVSTLTIQRTQQEDSAVYLCASSSRQLPPYGYTFGSGTRLTVV.

This clone was counted only a few times. J is TRBJ1-1 and V is TRBV6-1; D is unresolved. V shed 4 bases and J shed 0 bases, with 12 bases lying between them. The germline CDR1 and CDR2 sequences are MNHNS and SASEGT. The CDR3 contains 15 residues. The CDR3 here is CASSAPGRVNTEAFF. The CDR3 DNA sequence: TGTGCCAGCAGTGCCCCCGGGAGAGTGAACACTGAAGCTTTCTTT.

The CDR3 DNA follows: TGTGCCAGCTCTTCCCGGGGAAGCCAAGGGTCACCCCTCCACTTT. As protein: CASSSRGSQGSPLHF. The chain uses TRBV18 and TRBJ1-6; unclear D gene. Germline CDR1 reads KGHSH; CDR2 reads LQKENI. V was shortened by 6 bases and J by 10 bases, with 19 bases between the two germline ends. The CDR3 is 15 amino acids.

This clone turned up a few times. The rearrangement uses TRBV2 and TRBJ1-1, with D maybe TRBD1 (5 bases). The CDR3 covers 13 residues. The germline gives CDR1 SNHLY, CDR2 FYNNEI. V was shortened by 2 bases and J by 6 bases, with 10 bases between the two germline ends. CDR3 sequence: CASSEQRGSEAFF. The CDR3 DNA reads TGTGCCAGCAGTGAACAGCGGGGGTCTGAAGCTTTCTTT.

The gene calls are TRBV10-1 and TRBJ2-7; the D gene is possibly TRBD2 (5 bases). This CDR3 comprises 14 residues. Germline CDR1 is WNHNN and CDR2 is SYGVQD (reference sequence). V lost 4 bases and J 6 bases, leaving 16 bases between the germline ends. CDR3 DNA sequence: TGCGCCAGCAGTGGTTCGAGGACTGTCGGCGAGCAGTACTTC. Residues: CASSGSRTVGEQYF.

The V gene is TRBV6-4, the J gene TRBJ1-1, with D hard to call. The CDR3 sequence is 13 residues long. Trimming took 0 bases from V and 1 from J, leaving 3 bases between them. Germline V gene lookup returns CDR1 MRHNA and CDR2 SNTAGT. CDR3 DNA: TGTGCCAGCAGTGACTCCGGGAACACTGAAGCTTTCTTT. Its protein is CASSDSGNTEAFF.

The chain recombines TRBV28 with TRBJ1-5; D unresolved. Trimming left V 7 bases short and J 6 bases short, with 19 bases between. The V gene's germline CDR1 is MDHEN and CDR2 SYDVKM. The CDR3 has 15 amino acids. CDR3 protein: CASTPLRRAGQPQHF. As DNA, the CDR3 is TGTGCCAGCACCCCCCTGAGGAGGGCCGGTCAGCCCCAGCATTTT.

The chain has TRBV28 and TRBJ1-2; unclear D gene. Trimming took 4 bases from V and 2 from J, leaving 5 bases between them. The CDR3 runs to 12 residues. CDR1 is MDHEN and CDR2 is SYDVKM in the germline V gene. CDR3 coding DNA: TGTGCCAGCAGTTACTCAAACTATGGCTACACCTTC. Protein sequence: CASSYSNYGYTF.

This clone was detected only once. The rearrangement links TRBV19 to TRBJ2-2, with TRBD1 matching 9 bases. The junction had 17 bases not matched to a gene; V was cut back by 8 bases and J by 7 bases. CDR1 is LNHDA, CDR2 SQIVND, per germline (reference sequence). The CDR3 runs 17 residues. CDR3 sequence (DNA): TGTGCCAGTCGTGGGGGAGGGGGACAGGGTCGTGTCGGGGAGCTGTTTTTT. It translates to CASRGGGGQGRVGELFF.

The chain recombines TRBV27 with TRBJ2-5; the D gene is possibly TRBD1 (5 bases). The end of the DNA is better explained by TRBJ2-7, so the J call may be wrong. Germline V lookup: CDR1 MNHEY, CDR2 SMNVEV (reference sequence). This CDR3 is 14 amino acids long. The CDR3 spells CASSPRQFSYEQYF. CDR3 sequence (DNA): TGTGCCAGCAGTCCCAGACAGTTCTCCTACGAGCAGTACTTC.

V and J are TRBV6-5 and TRBJ2-7; the match to TRBD1 covers 9 bases. V lost 4 bases, J lost 6 bases, and 7 bases stayed unmatched. Looked up from germline, CDR1 is MNHEY and CDR2 is SVGAGI. This CDR3 has 14 amino acids. DNA of the CDR3: TGTGCCAGCAGTTTCGGGACAGGGAGAAGCGAGCAGTACTTC. Translating it yields CASSFGTGRSEQYF.

This sequence joins TRBV10-3 and TRBJ2-7, with 9 bases identical to TRBD2. Looked up from germline, CDR1 is ENHRY and CDR2 is SYGVKD. V was pared by 2 bases and J by 4 bases, with 9 bases of the junction left unmatched. The CDR3 runs to 16 residues. The CDR3 coding sequence is TGTGCCATCAGTGAGACTAGCGGGTCGGTGGGGTACGAGCAGTACTTC. Residues: CAISETSGSVGYEQYF.

The CDR3 loop is CSVASQGGTQYF. CDR3 DNA: TGCAGCGTTGCATCGCAGGGCGGGACCCAGTACTTC. This chain connects TRBV29-1 to TRBJ2-5, with TRBD1 as a possible D gene (5 bases). CDR1 and CDR2 (germline): SQVTM, ANQGSEA. V lost 4 bases and J lost 7, with 13 bases in between. CDR3 length: 12 amino acids.

The chain has TRBV12-5 and TRBJ2-6; TRBD1 agrees at 9 bases. Per the germline V gene, CDR1 is LGHNT and CDR2 is FRNRAP. This CDR3 is built from 17 residues. V was pared by 3 bases and J by 3 bases, with 6 bases of the junction left unmatched. The CDR3 is CASGLQGAGSGANVLTF. Written as DNA, the CDR3 is TGTGCTAGTGGTTTACAGGGGGCTGGGAGTGGGGCCAACGTCCTGACTTTC.

V is TRBV19 and J is TRBJ1-1, with 9 bases matching TRBD1. The germline CDR1 and CDR2 sequences are LNHDA and SQIVND (reference sequence). The CDR3 covers 14 residues. Trimming at V came to 10 bases and at J to 5 bases, leaving 11 bases not matched to a gene. The chain's CDR3 is CATLKGDRVTEAFF. The DNA for the CDR3 is TGTGCCACCTTAAAGGGGGACAGGGTGACTGAAGCTTTCTTT.

The genes are TRBV6-1 and TRBJ1-5; 10 bases are a match to TRBD1. V was clipped by 6 bases and J by 5 bases; unmatched bases: 7. The CDR3 runs 15 residues. Germline V CDR1 and CDR2: MNHNS, SASEGT. The CDR3 DNA is TGTGCCAGCAGCCGGACAGGGGGTAACGATCAGCCCCAGCATTTT. It translates to CASSRTGGNDQPQHF.

The genes are TRBV7-9 and TRBJ1-5; 9 bases are a match to TRBD1. After removal of 5 bases from V and 6 bases from J, the junction contained 8 bases not matched to a gene. The CDR3 runs 15 residues. Germline lookup yields CDR1 SEHNR and CDR2 FQNEAQ (reference sequence). The CDR3 DNA is TGTGCCAGCAGCGCCGGACAGGGGCGAGGTCAGCCCCAGCATTTT. Translated, it gives CASSAGQGRGQPQHF.